These T cell receptor beta chains were read from a single sample in a study of blood T cell repertoires in COVID-19. Libraries were prepared by immunoSEQ multiplex PCR; TCRdb keeps only in-frame clonotypes and omits some of them. The data contain around 310,000 clones, about 90% of them singletons. The sequencing sample was made of PBMCs or T cells enriched from blood (not recorded which). These receptors were taken from a woman aged 25 to 39 who had recovered from COVID-19. Both conserved end residues are part of each CDR3. A D gene is named only where the DNA matches it firmly. Rows may omit the clone size; those that give it use once, few, many or a size class.

- - 15 TRBJ2-1 TRBV30 TGTGCCTGGAGCCGATCATCCCTCAATAGCCATGAGCAGTTCTTC CAWSRSSLNSHEQFF
- TRBD1 14 TRBJ1-2 TRBV5-1 TGCGCCAGCAGTCTGAGGGGACAGATCTATGGCTACACCTTC CASSLRGQIYGYTF
- - 16 TRBJ2-1 TRBV18 TGTGCCAGCTCACCTAGAGCGGATAGCTCCTACAATGAGCAGTTCTTC CASSPRADSSYNEQFF
- - 14 TRBJ2-1 TRBV28 TGTGCCAGCAGTTCTCAATCGATCCAGTCGGAGCAGTTCTTC CASSSQSIQSEQFF
- - 12 TRBJ1-6 TRBV5-6 TGTGCCAGCAGCCCCGGGAATTCACCCCTCCACTTT CASSPGNSPLHF
- - 18 TRBJ2-7 TRBV4-1 TGCGCCAGCAGCCAAGGACTTTTGGCCAAGAGGATCCAAAGCGAGCAGTACTTC CASSQGLLAKRIQSEQYF
- TRBD2 14 TRBJ2-1 TRBV6-5 TGTGCCAGCAGTAGGGGACTAGGGTACAATGAGCAGTTCTTC CASSRGLGYNEQFF
- - 13 TRBJ1-1 TRBV9 TGTGCCAGCAGTACAGGGCAGAACACTGAAGCTTTCTTT CASSTGQNTEAFF
- TRBD1 16 TRBJ1-4 TRBV10-3 TGTGCCATCAGCCCCGGGACAGAGAGGGGGTTAGAAAAACTGTTTTTT CAISPGTERGLEKLFF
few - 16 TRBJ2-4 TRBV27 TGTGCCAGCAGTTCTCTAGCTGTCCTAGCCAAAAACATTCAGTACTTC CASSSLAVLAKNIQYF
- TRBD1 15 TRBJ1-3 TRBV9 TGTGCCAGCAGCCCCCGGACAGGGAGGCAAGACACCATATATTTT CASSPRTGRQDTIYF
- TRBD1 16 TRBJ1-6 TRBV7-6 TGTGCCAGCAGCCCGAGACGGACAGGGAGGGATTCACCCCTCCACTTT CASSPRRTGRDSPLHF